A single sample is the source of the 17 T cell receptor beta chains below, sequenced in a study of cytomegalovirus exposure and HLA in healthy donors. This PCR relied on a set of 60 Vbeta primers and 13 Jbeta primers. The table came from immunoSEQ multiplex PCR; TCRdb's copy has only in-frame clones and leaves some out. In the table there are 20,000 or so clones, around 77% of which are singletons. The sequencing sample was made of PBMCs. The receptors were sampled from a man between 60 and 70 years old in good health and CMV-seronegative.

The chain carries TRBV9 and TRBJ2-5; TRBD2 might be the D (5 bases). V was trimmed by 4 bases and J by 5 bases, leaving 15 bases between them. There are 14 residues in the CDR3. CDR1 SGDLS and CDR2 YYNGEE come from the germline V gene. Here the CDR3 reads CASSTRSGGETQYF. CDR3 in DNA: TGTGCCAGCAGCACCCGATCGGGCGGGGAGACCCAGTACTTC.

The gene calls are TRBV12-5 and TRBJ2-7; 8 nucleotides agree with TRBD1. CDR1 LGHNT and CDR2 FRNRAP come from the germline V gene. With V trimmed by 2 bases and J by 0 bases, 6 bases remained unmatched. CDR3 length: 16 amino acids. CDR3 protein: CASGLNPGQDSYEQYF. The CDR3 bases are TGTGCTAGTGGTTTGAACCCGGGACAGGACTCCTACGAGCAGTACTTC.

About this clone: One junction end disagrees with the germline gene, perhaps due to a read error. The gene calls are TRBV7-6 and TRBJ2-1, with TRBD2 identical over 10 bases. Germline V CDR1 and CDR2: SGHVS, FNYEAQ. This CDR3 has 16 residues. In DNA form, the CDR3 reads TGTGCCCGCAGCCGAGCAGGGACTAGCGCAATAAGTGAGCAGTTCTTC. Translated: CARSRAGTSAISEQFF.

The V and J genes are TRBV7-9 and TRBJ2-7; 8 nucleotides line up with TRBD1. Germline-derived CDR1 and CDR2 are SEHNR and FQNEAQ (reference sequence). This CDR3 is 17 amino acids long. The V and J ends lost 1 base and 0 bases, in that order; junction bases with no gene match: 8. CDR3 DNA sequence: TGTGCCAGCAGCTTAGGCCAGGGACAGGCTTCCTCCTACGAGCAGTACTTC. Protein product: CASSLGQGQASSYEQYF.

For this clone: One end of the junction does not line up with germline, which may come from a read error. J is TRBJ2-7 and V is TRBV11-2; TRBD2 aligns across 10 bases. CDR1 and CDR2 (germline): SGHAT, FQNNGV. This CDR3 is 16 amino acids long. CDR3 loop: CARSQLLAGGSYEQYF. CDR3 coding DNA: TGTGCCCGCAGCCAACTCTTAGCGGGGGGATCCTACGAGCAGTACTTC.

The rearrangement joins TRBV18 to TRBJ1-3; TRBD1 matches 8 bases. Per germline, CDR1 KGHSH and CDR2 LQKENI. After removal of 3 bases from V and 0 bases from J, the junction contained 10 bases not matched to a gene. The CDR3 spans 18 residues. For the CDR3, the DNA is TGTGCCAGCTCACCCCTTTCCCGGACAGGGAACTCTGGAAACACCATATATTTT. Its protein product is CASSPLSRTGNSGNTIYF.

The chain joins TRBV5-1 to TRBJ2-3; 11 bases match TRBD2. In germline, CDR1 is SGHRS, CDR2 YFSETQ. Losses at the gene ends were 8 bases for V and 4 bases for J; bases not matched to a gene: 6. The CDR3 loop spans 14 amino acids. In DNA, the CDR3 is TGCGCCAGTAGCGGGGGGGCCAGGGCAGATACGCAGTATTTT. Translated: CASSGGARADTQYF.

The chain links TRBV19 to TRBJ1-1; 7 bases fit TRBD1. The CDR3 contains 14 residues. The V gene's germline CDR1 is LNHDA and CDR2 SQIVND (reference sequence). V lost 5 bases to trimming and J lost 0 bases; unmatched junction nucleotides: 3. CDR3 loop: CASSLDRVNTEAFF. In nucleotides, the CDR3 is TGTGCCAGTAGTCTTGACAGGGTGAACACTGAAGCTTTCTTT.

About this clone itself: A junction boundary mismatches the germline segment, possibly from a read error. V gene TRBV9 combines with J gene TRBJ1-1, with D possibly being TRBD1 (5 bases). The germline CDR1 and CDR2 sequences are SGDLS and YYNGEE. The CDR3 loop spans 14 amino acids. CDR3 amino acids: CASSGRQPGAETFF. The CDR3 nucleotides are TGTGCCAGCAGCGGTCGACAGCCTGGGGCTGAAACTTTCTTT.

There are a few counts of this clone. The chain carries TRBV19 and TRBJ2-3; TRBD1 aligns across 9 bases. The germline V gene has CDR1 LNHDA and CDR2 SQIVND (reference sequence). V lost 4 bases and J lost 5; bases outside the gene matches: 4. The CDR3 has 14 residues. The CDR3 DNA reads as TGTGCCAGTAGTAGGGGACAGGGAATAGATACGCAGTATTTT. This encodes CASSRGQGIDTQYF.

The J gene is TRBJ2-1, the V gene TRBV19, with D possibly being TRBD2 (5 bases). Per germline, CDR1 LNHDA and CDR2 SQIVND (reference sequence). V lost 4 bases, J lost 8 bases, and 15 bases lay in between. The CDR3 has 14 amino acids. In nucleotides, the CDR3 is TGTGCCAGTAGTAGAGGGTCAAAAGTCGATGAGCAGTTCTTC. The encoded protein is CASSRGSKVDEQFF.

The V and J genes are TRBV28 and TRBJ2-1; no clear D gene. Germline V CDR1 and CDR2: MDHEN, SYDVKM. This CDR3 has 15 residues. Deletions cut 6 bases from V and 6 bases from J, with 18 bases between. The CDR3 sequence: CASRSRRDLGNEQFF. In DNA, the CDR3 is TGTGCCAGCAGATCTAGGAGAGATTTAGGCAATGAGCAGTTCTTC.

The gene calls are TRBV7-3 and TRBJ2-3; no firm D call. Trimming pared 1 base from V and 3 bases from J, leaving 5 bases between. CDR1 SGHTA and CDR2 FQGTGA come from the germline V gene. CDR3 length equals 13 residues. The CDR3 protein is CASSLIATDTQYF. In nucleotides, the CDR3 is TGTGCCAGCAGCTTAATTGCGACAGATACGCAGTATTTT.

This sequence joins TRBV19 and TRBJ2-7; TRBD1 agrees at 9 bases. The CDR3 is made up of 13 amino acids. With V trimmed by 10 bases and J by 1 base, 5 bases remained unmatched. The germline gives CDR1 LNHDA, CDR2 SQIVND (reference sequence). CDR3 amino acids: CATGGQGSYEQYF. The DNA for the CDR3 is TGTGCCACCGGGGGACAGGGATCCTACGAGCAGTACTTC.

This clone was counted only a few times. The gene calls are TRBV14 and TRBJ2-7; tentatively, D is TRBD1 (6 bases). The CDR3 runs to 13 residues. The germline V gene encodes CDR1 SGHDN and CDR2 FVKESK. Deletions cut 3 bases from V and 6 bases from J, with 12 bases between. The CDR3, as DNA: TGTGCCAGCAGCCACCTACAGGGTAGCGAGCAGTACTTC. The encoded protein is CASSHLQGSEQYF.

This chain uses TRBV6-6 with TRBJ2-3, with D possibly TRBD2 on 5 matching bases. Germline values: CDR1 MNHNY, CDR2 SVGAGI (reference sequence). This CDR3 has 14 residues. The V gene lost 2 bases and the J gene lost 0 bases, with 6 bases spanning the gap. The CDR3 bases are TGTGCCAGCAGTTACAGGACTAGCACAGATACGCAGTATTTT. This encodes CASSYRTSTDTQYF.

This clone was observed a handful of times. This chain uses TRBV11-2 with TRBJ1-5, with no clear D. V lost 5 bases and J 2 bases, leaving 7 bases between the germline ends. Per germline, CDR1 SGHAT and CDR2 FQNNGV. The length of the CDR3 is 13 residues. This chain's CDR3 is CASSAPGNQPQHF. The DNA for the CDR3 is TGTGCCAGCAGCGCCCCGGGCAATCAGCCCCAGCATTTT.